This passage covers 5 T cell receptor beta chains from one sample sequenced in a study of T cell responses to AZD1222 COVID-19 vaccine. TCRdb's table, derived via immunoSEQ multiplex PCR, lists solely in-frame clones and lacks some. The top ten hold 1.5% to 2% of the sample, which has roughly 130,000 clones, approximately 83% seen once. Sequencing was performed on peripheral blood, taken on day 0 of AZD1222 vaccination. These receptors all come from an adult in good health.

The CDR3 sequence: CASSSHTSGTGELFF. The CDR3 bases are TGTGCCAGCAGTTCCCATACTAGCGGCACCGGGGAGCTGTTTTTT. The chain joins TRBV6-2 or TRBV6-3 to TRBJ2-2; TRBD2 matches at 8 bases. CDR1 is MNHEY, CDR2 SVGEGT, per germline. Unmatched junction bases numbered 5, after V lost 4 bases and J lost 4 bases. The CDR3 totals 15 residues.

The chain employs TRBV3-1 (or the pseudogene TRBV3-2) and TRBJ2-2; D ambiguous. V was trimmed by 3 bases and J by 3 bases, leaving 8 bases between them. Germline V gene lookup returns CDR1 LGHDT and CDR2 YNNKEL (reference sequence). The CDR3 runs 14 residues. As DNA, the CDR3 is TGTGCCAGCAGCCAGGGTGGCTACACCGGGGAGCTGTTTTTT. Translated: CASSQGGYTGELFF.

The CDR3 sequence: CASSWEPLSGYTF. The CDR3 bases are TGTGCCAGCAGCTGGGAACCACTTTCTGGCTACACCTTC. The V call is TRBV11-1, the J call TRBJ1-2; D unclear. CDR3 size: 13 residues. Trimming removed 4 bases at V and 7 bases at J, with 13 bases between. CDR1 and CDR2 (germline): SGHAT, FQDESV (reference sequence).

The chain employs TRBV30 and TRBJ1-2; D uncertain. Germline V lookup: CDR1 GTSNPN, CDR2 SVGIG (reference sequence). This CDR3 contains 15 residues. V was trimmed by 2 bases and J by 8 bases, leaving 21 bases between them. CDR3 sequence: CAWSRSGLNLWGYTF. CDR3 coding DNA: TGTGCCTGGAGTAGATCTGGACTGAATCTATGGGGCTACACCTTC.

The chain joins TRBV5-4 to TRBJ2-3; D unclear. From germline, CDR1 is SGHNT and CDR2 YYREEE (reference sequence). V lost 2 bases and J 5 bases, leaving 6 bases between the germline ends. This CDR3 spans 12 amino acids. This CDR3 reads CASSFILDTQYF. The CDR3 DNA sequence: TGTGCCAGCAGCTTTATCCTAGATACGCAGTATTTT.